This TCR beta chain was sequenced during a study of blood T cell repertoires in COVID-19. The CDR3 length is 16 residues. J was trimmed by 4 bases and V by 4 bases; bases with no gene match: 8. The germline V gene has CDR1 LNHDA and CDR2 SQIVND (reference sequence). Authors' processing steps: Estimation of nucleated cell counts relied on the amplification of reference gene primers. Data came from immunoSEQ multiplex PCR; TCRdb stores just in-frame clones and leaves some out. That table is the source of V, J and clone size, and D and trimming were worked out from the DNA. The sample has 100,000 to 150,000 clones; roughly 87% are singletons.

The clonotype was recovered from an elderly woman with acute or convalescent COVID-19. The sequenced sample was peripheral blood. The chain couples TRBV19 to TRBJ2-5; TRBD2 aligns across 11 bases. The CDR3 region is CASSRASGGFGETQYF. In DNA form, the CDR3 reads TGTGCCAGTAGTAGGGCTAGCGGGGGGTTTGGAGAGACCCAGTACTTC.